Each of the 30 T cell receptor beta chains below was sequenced from the same sample in a study of blood T cells in healthy people across ages. The use of a sample-barcoded 5' primer and a J-beta primer mix characterized a second PCR of roughly 6 to 11 cycles. TCRdb independently ran MiXCR on the 5' RACE reads; one entry per CDR3 protein. The data hold 600,000 to 900,000 distinct CDR3 sequences, with 20% to 30% observed a single time. These data also featured in a second study, about T cells of mothers and their children.

The sequencing sample was made of blood. The receptor set was obtained from a boy younger than 18 in good health.

The rearrangement uses TRBV4-2 and TRBJ2-7; 9 bases align to TRBD1. Germline V CDR1 and CDR2: LGHNA, YNFKEQ. The V gene end was trimmed by 2 bases and the J gene end by 3 bases; junction bases not matched to a gene: 14. The CDR3 has 18 residues. The CDR3 reads CASSQPQGGQGSYYEQYF. As DNA, the CDR3 is TGTGCCAGCAGCCAACCCCAAGGAGGACAGGGGTCTTACTACGAGCAGTACTTC.

This CDR3 is CASSPFGGLANTGELFF. CDR3 nucleotide sequence: TGTGCCAGCAGTCCCTTTGGGGGGCTAGCGAACACCGGGGAGCTGTTTTTT. The V call is TRBV7-6, the J call TRBJ2-2; D may match TRBD1 or TRBD2 (6 bases each). Per the germline V gene, CDR1 is SGHVS and CDR2 is FNYEAQ. Trimming left V 6 bases short and J 0 bases short, with 17 bases between. The length of the CDR3 is 17 residues.

This clonotype was picked up a small number of times. The rearrangement uses TRBV11-1 and TRBJ2-7; 7 bases align to TRBD1. CDR1 is SGHAT, CDR2 FQDESV, per germline (reference sequence). This CDR3 spans 13 amino acids. Trimming removed 8 bases from V and 3 bases from J; junction bases left unmatched: 7. In nucleotides, the CDR3 is TGTGCCAGCGGGGGACAGATAAACTACGAGCAGTACTTC. This translates into CASGGQINYEQYF.

This clonotype has more than one count but fewer than ten. CDR3 protein: CATGEGNRDTEAFF. CDR3 DNA: TGTGCCACCGGGGAAGGAAATCGGGACACTGAAGCTTTCTTT. V gene TRBV15 combines with J gene TRBJ1-1; D ambiguous. CDR3 size: 14 residues. Germline V gene data show CDR1 as LNHNV and CDR2 as YYDKDF (reference sequence). Trimming took 8 bases from V and 3 from J, leaving 16 bases between them.

In the case of this clonotype: Sequence at one end of the junction differs from germline and may be a read error. V is TRBV4-2 and J is TRBJ1-1; D is undetermined. The CDR3 has 11 amino acids. CDR1 and CDR2 from the germline V gene are LGHNA and YNFKEQ. The CDR3 loop reads CTSSPSNEAFF. DNA for the CDR3: TGTACCAGCAGCCCTTCTAATGAAGCTTTCTTT.

J is TRBJ2-7 and V is TRBV11-2; D gene uncertain. This CDR3 has 14 amino acids. Germline lookup yields CDR1 SGHAT and CDR2 FQNNGV. V was clipped by 5 bases and J by 6 bases, with 17 bases between them. CDR3 in DNA: TGTGCCAGCAGCAGCAACCGGGCCCCGGCCGAGCAGTACTTC. Translated: CASSSNRAPAEQYF.

This clonotype occurred a few times. The gene calls are TRBV20-1 and TRBJ1-3, with D hard to call. The germline V gene has CDR1 DFQATT and CDR2 SNEGSKA (reference sequence). The V gene lost 6 bases and the J gene lost 0 bases, with 9 bases spanning the gap. The CDR3 runs to 13 residues. CDR3 protein: CSARSYSGNTIYF. The CDR3 region has the DNA TGCAGTGCCAGGAGTTACTCTGGAAACACCATATATTTT.

The rearrangement links TRBV27 to TRBJ1-1, with D possibly being TRBD1 (5 bases). Trimming shortened V by 11 bases and J by 0 bases, and 19 bases separated the two germline ends. Germline assignment: CDR1 MNHEY and CDR2 SMNVEV (reference sequence). CDR3 size: 15 residues. CDR3 amino acids: CAPVGAEALNTEAFF. CDR3 nucleotide sequence: TGTGCCCCGGTCGGGGCAGAAGCTTTGAACACTGAAGCTTTCTTT.

The chain joins TRBV2 to TRBJ1-2; D is uncertain. The V gene lost 3 bases and the J gene lost 14 bases, with 13 bases spanning the gap. Germline lookup yields CDR1 SNHLY and CDR2 FYNNEI. The CDR3 is 11 residues long. This CDR3 is CASSEALVLTF. In nucleotides, the CDR3 is TGTGCCAGCAGTGAGGCGCTTGTTCTGACCTTC.

This chain uses TRBV12-3 or TRBV12-4 with TRBJ2-3, with D possibly matching TRBD2 (6 bases). V was clipped by 3 bases and J by 0 bases, with 13 bases between them. The CDR3 contains 16 residues. The DNA of the CDR3 is TGTGCCAGCAGTTTTGATCGCCGGGGGAGCACAGATACGCAGTATTTT. Protein: CASSFDRRGSTDTQYF.

The sample holds a few counts of this clonotype. The CDR3 nucleotides read TGTGCCAGCAGTTATGGTATGGCCCTGGGGCAGCCCCAGCATTTT. Translated, it gives CASSYGMALGQPQHF. The chain joins TRBV28 to TRBJ1-5; D not resolved. Trimming left V 4 bases short and J 7 bases short, with 17 bases between. This CDR3 comprises 15 residues. The germline gives CDR1 MDHEN, CDR2 SYDVKM. Using reference TRBV28 and TRBJ1-5 for the parts outside the CDR3, the full variable domain is DVKVTQSSRYLVKRTGEKVFLECVQDMDHENMFWYRQDPGLGLRLIYFSYDVKMKEKGDIPEGYSVSREKKERFSLILESASTNQTSMYLCASSYGMALGQPQHFGDGTRLSIL.

This clonotype was counted at least ten times. The V call is TRBV7-9, the J call TRBJ2-7; TRBD1 matches 7 bases. This CDR3 region has 12 residues. Germline V gene data show CDR1 as SEHNR and CDR2 as FQNEAQ (reference sequence). The V segment lost 6 bases and the J segment 3 bases; nucleotides outside the gene matches: 2. The CDR3 region is CASSWTGYEQYF. The CDR3 coding sequence is TGTGCCAGCAGTTGGACAGGCTACGAGCAGTACTTC.

Worth noting for this clonotype: One end of the junction fails to match germline, which may point to a read error. The chain's CDR3 is CSVEEDYGYTF. The CDR3, as DNA: TGCAGCGTCGAAGAGGACTATGGCTACACCTTC. The rearrangement uses TRBV29-1 and TRBJ1-2; D call uncertain. In germline, CDR1 is SQVTM, CDR2 ANQGSEA. The CDR3 loop spans 11 amino acids.

A few counts support this clonotype. The chain carries TRBV5-1 and TRBJ2-5, with a weak D call TRBD2 (7 bases). Trimming took 4 bases from V and 5 from J, leaving 21 bases between them. The CDR3 consists of 16 residues. CDR1 SGHRS and CDR2 YFSETQ come from the germline V gene. This chain's CDR3 is CASSREAGHPGETQYF. The CDR3 coding sequence is TGCGCCAGCAGCCGGGAGGCGGGACATCCCGGGGAGACCCAGTACTTC. Based on the CDR3 plus reference TRBV5-1 and TRBJ2-5, the full variable domain is KAGVTQTPRYLIKTRGQQVTLSCSPISGHRSVSWYQQTPGQGLQFLFEYFSETQRNKGNFPGRFSGRQFSNSRSEMNVSTLELGDSALYLCASSREAGHPGETQYFGPGTRLLVL.

This clonotype was detected a few times. Since no conserved phenylalanine or tryptophan closes the CDR3, a read error is the likely cause. V is TRBV3-1 and J is TRBJ2-1; tentatively, D is TRBD1 (6 bases). Between the trimmed V and J ends, which lost 4 bases and 2 bases, there was a span of 15 bases. CDR1 is LGHDT, CDR2 YNNKEL, per germline (reference sequence). CDR3 length: 16 amino acids. CDR3 loop: CASSPHTGTPYNEQFS. The DNA of the CDR3 is TGTGCCAGCAGCCCTCACACCGGGACACCCTACAATGAGCAGTTCTCC.

This clonotype has just a few counts. The chain employs TRBV12-3 or TRBV12-4 and TRBJ2-2, with 8 bases fitting TRBD1. The CDR3 contains 17 residues. Trimming removed 3 bases from V and 0 bases from J; junction bases left unmatched: 6. CDR3 sequence (DNA): TGTGCCAGCAGTTTTCCCCGGGACAGGACGAACACCGGGGAGCTGTTTTTT. Its protein is CASSFPRDRTNTGELFF.

The CDR3 region is CASSEGSLPNYGYTF. CDR3 bases: TGCGCCAGCAGCGAGGGTTCCCTTCCCAACTATGGCTACACCTTC. The rearrangement links TRBV5-1 to TRBJ1-2, with D unresolved. The V gene's germline CDR1 is SGHRS and CDR2 YFSETQ. The CDR3 spans 15 residues. The V gene lost 4 bases and the J gene lost 2 bases, with 15 bases spanning the gap. Complete variable domain (other parts from reference TRBV5-1 and TRBJ1-2): KAGVTQTPRYLIKTRGQQVTLSCSPISGHRSVSWYQQTPGQGLQFLFEYFSETQRNKGNFPGRFSGRQFSNSRSEMNVSTLELGDSALYLCASSEGSLPNYGYTFGSGTRLTVV.

The V gene is TRBV4-2, the J gene TRBJ1-2; tentative D call: TRBD1 (6 bases). Trimming took 0 bases from V and 4 from J, leaving 12 bases between them. Germline V gene sequence: CDR1 LGHNA, CDR2 YNFKEQ. The CDR3 contains 15 residues. This CDR3 reads CASSQDLGGSYGYTF. The DNA for the CDR3 is TGTGCCAGCAGCCAAGATCTCGGGGGCAGCTATGGCTACACCTTC.

The table lists this clonotype with a few counts. V is TRBV3-1 and J is TRBJ2-1; TRBD1 or TRBD2 may be the D gene (5 bases each). CDR1 and CDR2 (germline): LGHDT, YNNKEL (reference sequence). V shed 4 bases and J shed 4 bases, with 11 bases lying between them. This CDR3 has 14 residues. The CDR3 coding sequence is TGTGCCAGCAGCCGGACACGGACTTACAATGAGCAGTTCTTC. This gives the protein CASSRTRTYNEQFF.

A few counts support this clonotype. The genes are TRBV7-9 and TRBJ2-2, with D tentatively TRBD1 (6 bases). With 5 bases removed from V and 7 bases from J, the gap between germline ends came to 17 bases. Germline assignment: CDR1 SEHNR and CDR2 FQNEAQ (reference sequence). This CDR3 contains 15 residues. The DNA of the CDR3 is TGTGCCAGCAGCCATCGGGCAGGGGTTGTCGGGGAGCTGTTTTTT. This gives the protein CASSHRAGVVGELFF. Combining the CDR3 with reference TRBV7-9 and TRBJ2-2 gives the whole variable domain DTGVSQNPRHKITKRGQNVTFRCDPISEHNRLYWYRQTLGQGPEFLTYFQNEAQLEKSRLLSDRFSAERPKGSFSTLEIQRTEQGDSAMYLCASSHRAGVVGELFFGEGSRLTVL.

This chain links TRBV20-1 with TRBJ1-1; D is unclear. The CDR3 extends over 13 amino acids. The germline V gene has CDR1 DFQATT and CDR2 SNEGSKA (reference sequence). V lost 1 base and J lost 7, with 13 bases in between. The CDR3 nucleotides are TGCAGTGCTAGAGTTGTTGCCCCAGGTGAAGCTTTCTTT. Protein: CSARVVAPGEAFF.

The chain links TRBV5-1 to TRBJ1-1; TRBD1 might be the D (5 bases). CDR3 length: 16 residues. Germline CDR1 reads SGHRS; CDR2 reads YFSETQ. The V gene lost 0 bases and the J gene lost 1 base, with 13 bases spanning the gap. The CDR3 DNA is TGCGCCAGCAGCTTGGCCTGTGGGGCCGGGAACACTGAAGCTTTCTTT. This codes for CASSLACGAGNTEAFF.

This clonotype was observed a handful of times. V and J are TRBV10-3 and TRBJ2-7; 7 positions agree with TRBD1. The germline V gene has CDR1 ENHRY and CDR2 SYGVKD. Unmatched junction bases numbered 2, after V lost 6 bases and J lost 0 bases. This CDR3 comprises 13 residues. This chain's CDR3 is CAIRWDSSYEQYF. The CDR3 DNA sequence: TGTGCCATCAGATGGGACAGCTCCTACGAGCAGTACTTC.

This clonotype came up a few times. V gene TRBV28 combines with J gene TRBJ2-4; no firm D call. Germline loops: CDR1 MDHEN, CDR2 SYDVKM. The V end lost 10 bases, the J end lost 3 bases, and 13 bases lay between the germline ends. This CDR3 contains 13 residues. DNA of the CDR3: TGTGCCACCCGTCCCGGTGGCAAAAACATTCAGTACTTC. Translation gives CATRPGGKNIQYF. Full variable domain (missing parts from reference TRBV28 and TRBJ2-4): DVKVTQSSRYLVKRTGEKVFLECVQDMDHENMFWYRQDPGLGLRLIYFSYDVKMKEKGDIPEGYSVSREKKERFSLILESASTNQTSMYLCATRPGGKNIQYFGAGTRLSVL.

A word on this clonotype: One junction end does not reproduce the germline sequence, and a read error may be involved. The genes are TRBV15 and TRBJ2-1; D is possibly TRBD1 or TRBD2 (5 bases each). With the DNA end fitting TRBJ2-7 better, the J assignment may be wrong. The CDR3 loop spans 14 amino acids. In germline, CDR1 is LNHNV, CDR2 YYDKDF (reference sequence). CDR3 amino acids: CVTSATRDPREQYF. The CDR3 DNA reads as TGTGTCACCAGCGCAACCCGGGACCCAAGGGAGCAGTACTTC.

This clonotype appeared a few times. The chain has TRBV10-2 and TRBJ2-5, with 9 nucleotides matching TRBD1. The end of the DNA aligns better with TRBJ2-7, so the J call may be wrong. This CDR3 spans 13 amino acids. Germline-derived CDR1 and CDR2 are WSHSY and SAAADI. CDR3 loop: CASSKDRGTEQYF. Written as DNA, the CDR3 is TGCGCCAGCAGCAAGGACAGGGGAACCGAGCAGTACTTC.

The V call is TRBV5-6, the J call TRBJ2-1; TRBD1 is a possible D gene (6 bases). The DNA end is more similar to TRBJ2-7, so the J call may be wrong. The germline CDR1 and CDR2 sequences are SGHDT and YYEEEE. This CDR3 region has 16 residues. The CDR3 region is CASSGLDRRLPYEQYF. Written as DNA, the CDR3 is TGTGCCAGCAGCGGATTGGACAGACGACTTCCCTACGAGCAGTACTTC.

This chain joins TRBV7-6 and TRBJ2-1; 7 bases match TRBD1. This CDR3 comprises 15 residues. Trimming removed 4 bases from V and 3 bases from J; junction bases left unmatched: 6. The germline gives CDR1 SGHVS, CDR2 FNYEAQ. The CDR3 coding sequence is TGTGCCAGCAGCTCGTCGACAGGGCTCTACAATGAGCAGTTCTTC. It encodes CASSSSTGLYNEQFF.

The chain employs TRBV15 and TRBJ1-4; D call uncertain. The germline V gene has CDR1 LNHNV and CDR2 YYDKDF (reference sequence). With 3 bases removed from V and 5 bases from J, the gap between germline ends came to 10 bases. This CDR3 has 14 amino acids. The CDR3 DNA reads as TGTGCCACCAGCAGGGACCTGAACAATGAAAAACTGTTTTTT. It specifies CATSRDLNNEKLFF.

The gene calls are TRBV5-1 and TRBJ1-4; D call uncertain. From germline, CDR1 is SGHRS and CDR2 YFSETQ. The length of the CDR3 is 15 residues. V lost 0 bases to trimming and J lost 7 bases, with 13 bases between them. CDR3 nucleotide sequence: TGCGCCAGCAGCTTGGAACACCCGGGCGGTGAAAAACTGTTTTTT. Encoded protein: CASSLEHPGGEKLFF.